Shown below are 4 T cell receptor beta chains from a single sample sequenced in a study of blood T cell repertoires in COVID-19. The method was immunoSEQ multiplex PCR; TCRdb's version includes in-frame clones alone and lacks a portion of them. The sample has 150,000 to 200,000 clones, over 70% seen once. Material: PBMCs or T cells enriched from blood (not recorded which). All receptors come from a man aged 65 to 79 who had been exposed to COVID-19.

The chain has TRBV6-5 and TRBJ1-5, with a tentative D call TRBD1 (5 bases). There are 12 residues in the CDR3. From germline, CDR1 is MNHEY and CDR2 SVGAGI. Trimming pared 5 bases from V and 8 bases from J, leaving 10 bases between. CDR3 sequence reads: CASSTGNEPQHF. In DNA, the CDR3 is TGTGCCAGCAGTACAGGTAACGAGCCCCAGCATTTT.

The gene calls are TRBV11-2 and TRBJ2-6; D is perhaps TRBD1 (5 bases). This CDR3 has 17 residues. Germline-derived CDR1 and CDR2 are SGHAT and FQNNGV. Trimming shortened V by 3 bases and J by 0 bases, and 12 bases separated the two germline ends. Here the CDR3 reads CASSFSVRVSGANVLTF. CDR3 nucleotide sequence: TGTGCCAGCAGCTTTTCAGTCAGGGTCTCTGGGGCCAACGTCCTGACTTTC.

The chain has TRBV15 and TRBJ1-2; D gene ambiguous. The CDR3 has 13 amino acids. V was clipped by 0 bases and J by 8 bases, with 10 bases between them. Germline assignment: CDR1 LNHNV and CDR2 YYDKDF (reference sequence). The CDR3 bases are TGTGCCACCAGCAGAGAAGCCACCGGGGGCTACACCTTC. It encodes CATSREATGGYTF.

The chain joins TRBV4-2 to TRBJ1-1, with no clear D. Germline CDR1 LGHNA, CDR2 YNFKEQ. There are 15 residues in the CDR3. V gave up 0 bases and J gave up 5 bases, with 13 bases separating them. As DNA, the CDR3 is TGTGCCAGCAGCCAAGACTGGAATGCGAGGACTGAAGCTTTCTTT. This gives the protein CASSQDWNARTEAFF.